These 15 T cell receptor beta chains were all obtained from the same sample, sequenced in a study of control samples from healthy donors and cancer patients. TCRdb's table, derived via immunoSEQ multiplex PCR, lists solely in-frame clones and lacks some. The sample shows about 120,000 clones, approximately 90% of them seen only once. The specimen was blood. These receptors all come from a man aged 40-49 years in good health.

This CDR3 reads CASSRTGLIPTF. In DNA form, the CDR3 reads TGTGCCAGCAGCCGGACAGGCCTTATCCCCACCTTC. The chain combines TRBV14 with TRBJ1-2, with 7 bases matching TRBD1. Unmatched junction bases numbered 9, after V lost 4 bases and J lost 13 bases. Looked up from germline, CDR1 is SGHDN and CDR2 is FVKESK. This CDR3 spans 12 amino acids.

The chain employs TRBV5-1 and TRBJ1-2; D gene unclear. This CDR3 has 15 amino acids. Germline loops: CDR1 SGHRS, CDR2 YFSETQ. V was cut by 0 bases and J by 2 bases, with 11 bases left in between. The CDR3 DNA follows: TGCGCCAGCAGCTTGGCACCCGCAAACAACTATGGCTACACCTTC. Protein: CASSLAPANNYGYTF.

The CDR3: CASTGWTGANVLTF. Written as DNA, the CDR3 is TGTGCCAGCACAGGGTGGACTGGGGCCAACGTCCTGACTTTC. The rearrangement joins TRBV25-1 to TRBJ2-6, with D possibly being TRBD1 (5 bases). Germline values: CDR1 MGHDK, CDR2 SYGVNS. The CDR3 is made up of 14 amino acids. Trimming pared 7 bases from V and 2 bases from J, leaving 9 bases between.

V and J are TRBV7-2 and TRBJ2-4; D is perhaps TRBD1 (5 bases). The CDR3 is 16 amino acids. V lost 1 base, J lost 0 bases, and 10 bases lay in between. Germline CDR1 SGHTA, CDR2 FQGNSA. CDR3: CASSLGLGPAKNIQYF. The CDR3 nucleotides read TGTGCCAGCAGCTTAGGATTGGGGCCAGCCAAAAACATTCAGTACTTC.

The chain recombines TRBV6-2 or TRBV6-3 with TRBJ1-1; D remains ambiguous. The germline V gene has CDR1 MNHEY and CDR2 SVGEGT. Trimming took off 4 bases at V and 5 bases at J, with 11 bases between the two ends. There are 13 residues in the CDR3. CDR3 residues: CASSFTGRTEAFF. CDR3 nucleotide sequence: TGTGCCAGCAGTTTCACGGGCCGGACTGAAGCTTTCTTT.

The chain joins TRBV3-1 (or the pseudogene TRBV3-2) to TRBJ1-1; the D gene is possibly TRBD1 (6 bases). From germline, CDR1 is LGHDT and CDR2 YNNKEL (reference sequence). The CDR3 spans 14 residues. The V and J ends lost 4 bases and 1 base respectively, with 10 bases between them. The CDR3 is CASSRGAKNTEAFF. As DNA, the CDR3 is TGTGCCAGCAGCCGGGGGGCAAAGAACACTGAAGCTTTCTTT.

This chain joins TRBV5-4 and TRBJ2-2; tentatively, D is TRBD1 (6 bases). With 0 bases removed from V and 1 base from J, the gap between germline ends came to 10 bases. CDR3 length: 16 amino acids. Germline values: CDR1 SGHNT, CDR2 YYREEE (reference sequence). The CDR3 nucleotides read TGTGCCAGCAGCTTGGCCGGGACATTGAACACCGGGGAGCTGTTTTTT. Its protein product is CASSLAGTLNTGELFF.

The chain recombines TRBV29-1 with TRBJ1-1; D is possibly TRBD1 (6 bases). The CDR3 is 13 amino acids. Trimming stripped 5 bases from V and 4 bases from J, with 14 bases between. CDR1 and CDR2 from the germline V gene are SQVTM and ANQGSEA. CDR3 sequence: CSVYRATGTEAFF. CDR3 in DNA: TGCAGCGTTTACAGGGCCACCGGCACTGAAGCTTTCTTT.

CDR3 in DNA: TGTGCCACCAGTGGTCCAGGGTGGGAAGCTTTCTTT. Its translation is CATSGPGWEAFF. The chain carries TRBV24-1 and TRBJ1-1; TRBD1 might be the D (5 bases). The V and J ends lost 5 bases and 8 bases respectively, with 11 bases between them. The germline V gene encodes CDR1 KGHDR and CDR2 SFDVKD. The length of the CDR3 is 12 residues.

In nucleotides, the CDR3 is TGTGCCAGCAGCTTCCGGGGGCTCTCCTACGAGCAGTACTTC. This gives the protein CASSFRGLSYEQYF. The rearrangement uses TRBV7-2 and TRBJ2-7; tentatively, D is TRBD1 or TRBD2 (6 bases each). Trimming left V 3 bases short and J 0 bases short, with 9 bases between. CDR1 SGHTA and CDR2 FQGNSA come from the germline V gene. The CDR3 is 14 amino acids.

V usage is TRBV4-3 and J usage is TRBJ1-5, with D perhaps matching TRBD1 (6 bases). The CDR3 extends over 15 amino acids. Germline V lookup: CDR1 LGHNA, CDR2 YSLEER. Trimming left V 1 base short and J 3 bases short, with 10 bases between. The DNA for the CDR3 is TGCGCCAGCAGCCAAGGTGGACAGAACAATCAGCCCCAGCATTTT. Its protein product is CASSQGGQNNQPQHF.

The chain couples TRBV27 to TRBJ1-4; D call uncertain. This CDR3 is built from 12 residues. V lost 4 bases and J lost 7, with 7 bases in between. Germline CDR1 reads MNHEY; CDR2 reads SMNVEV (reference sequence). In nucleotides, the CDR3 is TGTGCCAGCAGTTCTGGGCTTGAAAAACTGTTTTTT. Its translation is CASSSGLEKLFF. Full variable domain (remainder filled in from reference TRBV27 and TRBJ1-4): EAQVTQNPRYLITVTGKKLTVTCSQNMNHEYMSWYRQDPGLGLRQIYYSMNVEVTDKGDVPEGYKVSRKEKRNFPLILESPSPNQTSLYFCASSSGLEKLFFGSGTQLSVL.

For the CDR3, the DNA is TGTGCCAGCTCACCAAGTTTGGCCCGGCGTAAAGGCCCCGAGCAGTACTTC. Protein sequence: CASSPSLARRKGPEQYF. The rearrangement uses TRBV18 and TRBJ2-7, with D hard to call. Per the germline V gene, CDR1 is KGHSH and CDR2 is LQKENI. Deletions cut 2 bases from V and 6 bases from J, with 23 bases between. This CDR3 has 17 amino acids.

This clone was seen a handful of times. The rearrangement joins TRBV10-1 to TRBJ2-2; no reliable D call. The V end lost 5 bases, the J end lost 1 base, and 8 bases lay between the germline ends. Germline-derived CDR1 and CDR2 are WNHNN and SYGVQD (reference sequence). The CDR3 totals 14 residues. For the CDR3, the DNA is TGCGCCAGCAGTTTGTTCCGGAACACCGGGGAGCTGTTTTTT. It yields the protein CASSLFRNTGELFF.

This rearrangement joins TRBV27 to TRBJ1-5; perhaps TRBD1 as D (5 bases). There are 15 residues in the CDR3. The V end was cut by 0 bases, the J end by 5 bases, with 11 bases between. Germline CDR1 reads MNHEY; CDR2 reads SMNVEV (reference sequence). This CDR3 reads CASSLSSGPHQPQHF. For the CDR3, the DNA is TGTGCCAGCAGTTTATCTTCGGGGCCTCATCAGCCCCAGCATTTT.